The source of this T cell receptor (beta chain) is a study of blood T cell repertoires in COVID-19. About the study: Italy, Spain and the United States were the sources of the convalescent and acute COVID-19 samples. T cells, B-cell-depleted T cells, or PBMCs provided the cDNA or gDNA that served as material.

Authors' analysis steps: Counts of nucleated cells, estimated from reference gene primer amplification, were obtained. The table came from immunoSEQ multiplex PCR; TCRdb's copy has only in-frame clones and leaves some out. D and trimming come from the DNA, and the V and J calls and clone size come from that table. The table records 150,000 to 200,000 clones, roughly 80% of them present only once. Deletions cut 4 bases from V and 4 bases from J, with 6 bases between. This CDR3 is built from 12 residues. Germline V gene sequence: CDR1 LGHDT, CDR2 YNNKEL (reference sequence). V is TRBV3-1 (or the pseudogene TRBV3-2) and J is TRBJ2-3; D is unresolved. The sample consisted of peripheral blood. The source of this sequence is a man aged 50-60 years who had recovered from COVID-19. The CDR3 protein is CASSPSSDTQYF. As DNA, the CDR3 is TGTGCCAGCAGCCCATCATCAGATACGCAGTATTTT.